One and the same sample provided the 24 T cell receptor beta chains below, sequenced in a study of vaccination and CD4 T cells after COVID-19 (dated 2022 in TCRdb). Library prep was done by PCR. Sequenced on an Illumina iSeq 100. DNA from cultured CD4+ T cells was subjected to TCR sequencing with the Oncomine TCR Beta short-read assay at the Johns Hopkins FTIC core. The raw public data were reprocessed by TCRdb itself: fastp quality trimming at Q25, MiXCR clonotype calling, in-frame beta chains only. Each entry is one CDR3 protein sequence, shown with its most common DNA and genes. This sample lists about 21,000 distinct CDR3 sequences; less than 55% were detected once. In total, the top ten clones hold approximately 13% of the sample. No antigens are known for them. The treatment or condition label on this specimen signifies: roughly 10-day PBMC culture with coronavirus spike peptide pools or control peptides (ViraFEST assay).

Sequencing used cultured CD4+ T cells from blood. The receptors come from a human donor with COVID-19.

The chain employs TRBV20-1 and TRBJ2-2, with unresolved D. Trimming took 4 bases from V and 0 from J, leaving 9 bases between them. This CDR3 comprises 14 residues. Germline V gives CDR1 DFQATT, CDR2 SNEGSKA (reference sequence). In DNA, the CDR3 is TGCAGTGCTACCGGGTTCGCGAACACCGGGGAGCTGTTTTTT. Protein: CSATGFANTGELFF.

This chain links TRBV7-8 with TRBJ1-2; D might be TRBD1 (5 bases). The V gene lost 6 bases and the J gene lost 7 bases, with 9 bases spanning the gap. This CDR3 comprises 11 residues. The germline CDR1 and CDR2 sequences are SGHVS and FQNEAQ. CDR3 loop: CASSPGTGYTF. CDR3 sequence (DNA): TGTGCCAGCAGTCCAGGGACTGGCTACACCTTC. Using reference TRBV7-8 and TRBJ1-2 for the parts outside the CDR3, the full variable domain is GAGVSQSPRYKVAKRGQDVALRCDPISGHVSLFWYQQALGQGPEFLTYFQNEAQLDKSGLPSDRFFAERPEGSVSTLKIQRTQQEDSAVYLCASSPGTGYTFGSGTRLTVV.

The CDR3 coding sequence is TGTGCCAGCAGTGACGGGGGCCTAGGGACCGGGGAGCTGTTTTTT. It is translated as CASSDGGLGTGELFF. The chain employs TRBV27 and TRBJ2-2, with D perhaps given as TRBD1 or TRBD2 (6 bases each). Germline values: CDR1 MNHEY, CDR2 SMNVEV (reference sequence). CDR3 length: 15 residues. Trimming removed 5 bases from V and 5 bases from J, with 15 bases in between.

This clonotype was recorded only once. The chain carries TRBV7-2 and TRBJ2-3; no clear D gene. Trimming cost V 1 base and J 8 bases, with 16 bases left between them. Germline V lookup: CDR1 SGHTA, CDR2 FQGNSA. There are 15 residues in the CDR3. The CDR3 reads CASSLEGGVFGTQYF. The CDR3 nucleotides are TGTGCCAGCAGCTTAGAGGGTGGCGTCTTCGGTACGCAGTATTTT. The whole variable domain, remainder taken from reference TRBV7-2 and TRBJ2-3, is GAGVSQSPSNKVTEKGKDVELRCDPISGHTALYWYRQSLGQGLEFLIYFQGNSAPDKSGLPSDRFSAERTGGSVSTLTIQRTQQEDSAVYLCASSLEGGVFGTQYFGPGTRLTVL.

The V call is TRBV7-3, the J call TRBJ2-5; TRBD1 might be the D (6 bases). This CDR3 region has 14 residues. Trimming left V 5 bases short and J 5 bases short, with 15 bases between. Germline V gives CDR1 SGHTA, CDR2 FQGTGA. CDR3 loop: CASSPSQGSETQYF. The CDR3 DNA follows: TGTGCCAGCAGCCCCTCCCAGGGGAGTGAGACCCAGTACTTC.

This chain links TRBV7-2 with TRBJ2-7, with a possible D match to TRBD2 (5 bases). Germline loops: CDR1 SGHTA, CDR2 FQGNSA. V lost 2 bases to trimming and J lost 2 bases, with 13 bases between them. The CDR3 runs 15 residues. The CDR3 DNA sequence: TGTGCCAGCAGCTTATTCGACGGGGAAACCTACGAGCAGTACTTC. Its translation: CASSLFDGETYEQYF.

The rearrangement joins TRBV5-4 to TRBJ2-7, with D perhaps TRBD2 (6 bases). Germline V CDR1 and CDR2: SGHNT, YYREEE (reference sequence). This CDR3 region has 15 residues. V shed 1 base and J shed 6 bases, with 17 bases lying between them. CDR3 protein: CASSLSGGVPLEQYF. In DNA form, the CDR3 reads TGTGCCAGCAGCTTGTCGGGCGGGGTCCCTCTCGAGCAGTACTTC.

The rearrangement links TRBV5-8 to TRBJ1-1; D gene ambiguous. CDR1 is SGHTS, CDR2 YDEGEE, per germline. This CDR3 has 12 amino acids. V lost 6 bases, J lost 5 bases, and 11 bases lay in between. The DNA for the CDR3 is TGTGCCAGCACCCGGACCGGGACTGAAGCTTTCTTT. Its translation: CASTRTGTEAFF.

The chain combines TRBV27 with TRBJ2-7; no clear D gene. Germline lookup yields CDR1 MNHEY and CDR2 SMNVEV (reference sequence). There are 14 residues in the CDR3. Trimming took off 0 bases at V and 5 bases at J, with 11 bases between the two ends. CDR3 sequence (DNA): TGTGCCAGCAGTTTATCGCAGCAGAGGAACGAGCAGTACTTC. Protein sequence: CASSLSQQRNEQYF.

This sequence joins TRBV7-2 and TRBJ1-2; 7 bases agree with TRBD1. The CDR3 totals 15 residues. Per the germline V gene, CDR1 is SGHTA and CDR2 is FQGNSA. The V segment lost 5 bases and the J segment 6 bases; nucleotides outside the gene matches: 12. CDR3 bases: TGTGCCAGCAGCAAGAGGGGGCAGACCGGGCATGGCTACACCTTC. Translating gives CASSKRGQTGHGYTF.

CDR3 amino acids: CASSPGTEKYEKLFF. The CDR3 DNA is TGTGCCAGCTCACCAGGGACAGAAAAATACGAAAAACTGTTTTTT. The chain employs TRBV18 and TRBJ1-4, with 7 bases fitting TRBD1. V shed 2 bases, J shed 8 bases, and the junction held 8 bases outside the gene matches. Germline CDR1 reads KGHSH; CDR2 reads LQKENI. This CDR3 has 15 residues.

The chain couples TRBV6-4 to TRBJ2-3; either TRBD1 or TRBD2 may fit D (6 bases each). The length of the CDR3 is 16 residues. CDR1 and CDR2 (germline): MRHNA, SNTAGT. V dropped 2 bases and J dropped 6 bases, with 18 bases sitting between them. CDR3 in amino acids: CASSDVLGGPSDTQYF. The CDR3 DNA sequence: TGTGCCAGCAGTGACGTTCTTGGGGGGCCTTCCGATACGCAGTATTTT.

This clonotype turned up a few times. The V call is TRBV10-1, the J call TRBJ2-5, with 8 positions matching TRBD2. Germline assignment: CDR1 WNHNN and CDR2 SYGVQD (reference sequence). V trimming: 6 bases; J trimming: 2 bases; junction bases outside the gene matches: 20. This CDR3 region has 19 residues. CDR3: CASRTLASGRNYLQETQYF. The CDR3 DNA follows: TGCGCCAGCAGGACGCTGGCTAGCGGGCGGAACTATCTGCAAGAGACCCAGTACTTC.

This chain uses TRBV11-3 with TRBJ1-1; possibly TRBD1 for D (5 bases). Trimming pared 1 base from V and 1 base from J, leaving 7 bases between. The CDR3 sequence is 14 residues long. Germline values: CDR1 SGHNT, CDR2 YENEEA. The CDR3 loop is CASSLGGQNTEAFF. In DNA form, the CDR3 reads TGTGCCAGCAGCTTAGGGGGCCAGAACACTGAAGCTTTCTTT.

Comments on this clonotype: Compared with germline, one end of the junction differs, possibly owing to a read error. This chain links TRBV7-7 with TRBJ2-3; possibly TRBD2 for D (5 bases). This CDR3 contains 13 residues. Germline CDR1 and CDR2: SSHAT and FNYEAQ (reference sequence). The CDR3: CASSLNRGNTQYF. The DNA for the CDR3 is TGTGCTAGCAGCTTAAACCGGGGTAATACGCAGTATTTT.

There are a few counts of this clonotype. The J gene is TRBJ1-1, the V gene TRBV10-2, with TRBD1 matching over 7 bases. This CDR3 is built from 13 residues. Germline V gene lookup returns CDR1 WSHSY and CDR2 SAAADI. The J segment lost 4 bases and the V segment lost 10 bases, leaving 9 bases of the junction unmatched. The CDR3 nucleotides read TGCGCCACAGGCGCCGGGACAGCCACTGAAGCTTTCTTT. Translated: CATGAGTATEAFF.

The CDR3 sequence is CASSVGGGNYNEQFF. CDR3 coding DNA: TGTGCCAGCAGTGTTGGGGGTGGGAACTACAATGAGCAGTTCTTC. The rearrangement joins TRBV6-4 to TRBJ2-1; D could derive from TRBD1 or TRBD2 (5 bases each). V gave up 4 bases and J gave up 3 bases, with 13 bases separating them. The CDR3 has 15 amino acids. Germline V gene sequence: CDR1 MRHNA, CDR2 SNTAGT.

The J gene is TRBJ2-3, the V gene TRBV6-5; 7 bases are a match to TRBD2. The ends lost 2 bases at V and 0 bases at J; junction bases unmatched: 2. This CDR3 region has 15 residues. The germline V gene has CDR1 MNHEY and CDR2 SVGAGI. CDR3 DNA: TGTGCCAGCAGTTACCGGGGGGTTAGCACAGATACGCAGTATTTT. This codes for CASSYRGVSTDTQYF.

The chain couples TRBV7-2 to TRBJ2-7; 9 nucleotides align to TRBD1. This CDR3 has 14 amino acids. With V trimmed by 7 bases and J by 1 base, 5 bases remained unmatched. Germline lookup yields CDR1 SGHTA and CDR2 FQGNSA. The CDR3 region is CASNGQGRSYEQYF. The CDR3 nucleotides are TGTGCCAGCAATGGACAGGGGCGGTCCTACGAGCAGTACTTC.

The J gene is TRBJ1-2, the V gene TRBV19; 8 nucleotides line up with TRBD1. The CDR3 is 14 amino acids. CDR1 is LNHDA, CDR2 SQIVND, per germline (reference sequence). The ends lost 4 bases at V and 8 bases at J; junction bases unmatched: 9. The CDR3 sequence: CASSSRQGWKGYTF. CDR3 nucleotide sequence: TGTGCCAGTAGTAGCCGACAGGGGTGGAAAGGCTACACCTTC. Complete variable domain (other parts from reference TRBV19 and TRBJ1-2): DGGITQSPKYLFRKEGQNVTLSCEQNLNHDAMYWYRQDPGQGLRLIYYSQIVNDFQKGDIAEGYSVSREKKESFPLTVTSAQKNPTAFYLCASSSRQGWKGYTFGSGTRLTVV.

This clonotype was counted between two and nine times. The chain employs TRBV20-1 and TRBJ2-5, with D perhaps matching TRBD1 (6 bases). V was shortened by 3 bases and J by 5 bases, with 16 bases between the two germline ends. The germline CDR1 and CDR2 sequences are DFQATT and SNEGSKA (reference sequence). The CDR3 totals 14 residues. This chain's CDR3 is CSARGDKHRETQYF. The CDR3 DNA reads as TGCAGTGCTAGGGGGGACAAACATCGGGAGACCCAGTACTTC.

This clonotype came up a few times. The chain combines TRBV15 with TRBJ1-5, with unresolved D. Per the germline V gene, CDR1 is LNHNV and CDR2 is YYDKDF (reference sequence). Trimming pared 5 bases from V and 5 bases from J, leaving 13 bases between. The CDR3 runs 14 residues. The CDR3 loop is CATSPDNWDQPQHF. Written as DNA, the CDR3 is TGTGCCACCAGCCCGGATAATTGGGATCAGCCCCAGCATTTT.

There are a few counts of this clonotype. The chain has TRBV7-2 and TRBJ2-7; TRBD1 matches at 7 bases. CDR3 length: 14 amino acids. CDR1 is SGHTA, CDR2 FQGNSA, per germline. After removal of 5 bases from V and 1 base from J, the junction contained 5 bases not matched to a gene. DNA for the CDR3: TGTGCCAGCAGCCTGCGACAGGGATCCTACGAGCAGTACTTC. Its protein product is CASSLRQGSYEQYF. Filled out from reference TRBV7-2 and TRBJ2-7, the complete variable domain reads GAGVSQSPSNKVTEKGKDVELRCDPISGHTALYWYRQSLGQGLEFLIYFQGNSAPDKSGLPSDRFSAERTGGSVSTLTIQRTQQEDSAVYLCASSLRQGSYEQYFGPGTRLTVT.

V and J are TRBV7-8 and TRBJ1-5; 9 bases agree with TRBD1. Germline CDR1 reads SGHVS; CDR2 reads FQNEAQ. V trimming: 4 bases; J trimming: 4 bases; junction bases outside the gene matches: 2. CDR3 length equals 14 residues. The CDR3 DNA reads TGTGCCAGCAGCTGGACAGGGGCAAATCAGCCCCAGCATTTT. Its translation: CASSWTGANQPQHF.